This T cell receptor beta chain was identified during a study of blood T cell repertoires in COVID-19. Background on the study: Acute and convalescent COVID-19 samples came from the United States, Italy and Spain. The cDNA or gDNA used as material had been derived from T cells, B-cell-depleted T cells, or PBMCs.

The table came from immunoSEQ multiplex PCR; TCRdb's copy has only in-frame clones and leaves some out. Of a few hundred thousand clones in the sample, around 90% were seen once. Only one count was recorded for this clone. V was shortened by 2 bases and J by 3 bases, with 8 bases between the two germline ends. The CDR3 totals 13 residues. Per the germline V gene, CDR1 is SGHDT and CDR2 is YYEEEE. The cohort comprised adults aged about 18 to 100 years residing in some 24 US areas. Cohort assignment relied on participant-reported clinical history. This rearrangement joins TRBV5-6 to TRBJ1-2; possibly TRBD1 for D (5 bases). The material sequenced was PBMCs or T cells enriched from blood (not recorded which). The clonotype originates from a woman in her late teens or twenties with acute COVID-19. The CDR3 region is CASSLGEYYGYTF. CDR3 DNA sequence: TGTGCCAGCAGCTTAGGGGAATACTATGGCTACACCTTC.